This TCR beta chain appears in the sequencing data of a study of beta chain features in type 1 diabetes. Points from the study as a whole: Still unanswered here is whether HLA type influences TCRB rearrangement. Fewer insertions but more deletions were seen at VDJ junctions in type 1 diabetes patients.

Germline values: CDR1 GTSNPN, CDR2 SVGIG (reference sequence). Trimming cost V 0 bases and J 4 bases; bases outside gene matches: 8. This CDR3 spans 16 amino acids. Expressed TCRB transcripts were sequenced after all isolated RNA was converted to cDNA. The assay was immunoSEQ multiplex PCR, and TCRdb's table has in-frame clones only and misses some. The sample contains some 150,000 clones, about 7% of which appear only once. There are many counts of this clone. Its antigen is undetermined. The chain links TRBV30 to TRBJ2-7; TRBD2 matches at 11 bases. The receptor was derived from a woman aged 25 to 39 in good health. Sequencing was carried out using central memory CD4+ T cells from blood. CDR3 region: CAWSVLATSGSYEQYF. DNA for the CDR3: TGTGCCTGGAGTGTACTGGCCACTAGCGGGAGTTACGAGCAGTACTTC.